A single sample is the source of the 6 T cell receptor beta chains below, sequenced in a study of blood T cell repertoires in COVID-19. TCRdb keeps only in-frame clones here, not all; method: immunoSEQ multiplex PCR. The sample holds 90,000 or so clones, 72% seen once. The source material was peripheral blood. All receptors come from a woman of 80 years or more with acute or convalescent COVID-19.

The chain uses TRBV29-1 and TRBJ2-1; 8 nucleotides match TRBD2. This CDR3 has 15 residues. J gave up 3 bases and V 1 base, and 5 bases lay outside the gene matches. The germline V gene encodes CDR1 SQVTM and CDR2 ANQGSEA. CDR3 sequence (DNA): TGCAGCGTTGAAGCTTGGCGGGGGGTCTACAATGAGCAGTTCTTC. Translated, it gives CSVEAWRGVYNEQFF.

The gene calls are TRBV19 and TRBJ1-1; 7 nucleotides agree with TRBD1. Germline V lookup: CDR1 LNHDA, CDR2 SQIVND (reference sequence). The V gene end was trimmed by 4 bases and the J gene end by 0 bases; junction bases not matched to a gene: 5. The CDR3 covers 15 residues. In nucleotides, the CDR3 is TGTGCCAGTAGTACATCCGGGACAGTGAACACTGAAGCTTTCTTT. Translation gives CASSTSGTVNTEAFF.

The J gene is TRBJ1-3, the V gene TRBV10-3; D gene ambiguous. This CDR3 has 14 amino acids. From germline, CDR1 is ENHRY and CDR2 SYGVKD. V was clipped by 3 bases and J by 0 bases, with 6 bases between them. In DNA form, the CDR3 reads TGTGCCATCAGTGACAGGAACTCTGGAAACACCATATATTTT. This translates into CAISDRNSGNTIYF.

This clone was found once. The rearrangement joins TRBV5-4 to TRBJ2-7, with a possible D match to TRBD1 (5 bases). This CDR3 region has 14 residues. The germline gives CDR1 SGHNT, CDR2 YYREEE (reference sequence). V dropped 0 bases and J dropped 2 bases, with 9 bases sitting between them. The CDR3 here is CASSLDQGTYEQYF. CDR3 sequence (DNA): TGTGCCAGCAGCTTGGATCAGGGTACCTACGAGCAGTACTTC. The entire variable domain, with the rest obtained from reference TRBV5-4 and TRBJ2-7, is as follows: ETGVTQSPTHLIKTRGQQVTLRCSSQSGHNTVSWYQQALGQGPQFIFQYYREEENGRGNFPPRFSGLQFPNYSSELNVNALELDDSALYLCASSLDQGTYEQYFGPGTRLTVT.

This chain uses TRBV6-5 with TRBJ1-6, with 10 bases matching TRBD1. Per the germline V gene, CDR1 is MNHEY and CDR2 is SVGAGI. The V gene end was trimmed by 7 bases and the J gene end by 10 bases; junction bases not matched to a gene: 10. The CDR3 is 15 residues long. Written as DNA, the CDR3 is TGTGCCAGCACCTTGGGACAGGGACAGGGGTCACCCCTCCACTTT. It specifies CASTLGQGQGSPLHF.

This clone has a count of ten or more. V usage is TRBV9 and J usage is TRBJ1-1, with D possibly matching TRBD1 (6 bases). V was pared by 5 bases and J by 1 base, with 12 bases between. The germline V gene encodes CDR1 SGDLS and CDR2 YYNGEE. The CDR3 extends over 14 amino acids. CDR3 in amino acids: CASSTGTTNTEAFF. CDR3 coding DNA: TGTGCCAGCAGTACCGGGACAACGAACACTGAAGCTTTCTTT.